This entry is about one T cell receptor beta chain. The antigen remains undetermined. Treatment in this sample: 10-day PBMC culture with coronavirus spike peptide pools or control peptides (ViraFEST assay). Peptide pools at 9.5 to 10 ug/ml and IL-2 at approximately 11 IU/ml were added to cultures of a few million PBMCs per well. Negative-selection isolation of CD4+ T cells was performed after approximately 11 days of culture. The sample belongs to a study of vaccination and CD4 T cells after COVID-19. Study overall: Stimulation used overlapping spike peptides from SARS-CoV-2, HCoV-NL63, HCoV-OC43 and HCoV-229E. The study's findings and limits: It was observed that, in convalescent patients, a median approximately 86% of reactive clones arose only post-vaccination.

With the Oncomine TCR Beta short-read assay, DNA from cultured CD4+ T cells was sequenced. MiXCR, run by TCRdb on the PCR reads, gives a single entry per CDR3 protein. The sample holds about 11,000 distinct CDR3 sequences, around 64% seen once. This CDR3 contains 11 residues. V shed 7 bases and J shed 0 bases, with 4 bases lying between them. Per germline, CDR1 DFQATT and CDR2 SNEGSKA (reference sequence). The source is a human donor who had recovered from COVID-19. The chain is built from TRBV20-1 and TRBJ2-4; D not certain. The material sequenced was CD4+ T cells from blood, cultured in vitro. CDR3 region: CSGVAKNIQYF. The CDR3 DNA sequence: TGCAGTGGGGTAGCCAAAAACATTCAGTACTTC.